The rows below give T cell receptor beta chains drawn from one sample of a study of blood T cell repertoires in COVID-19. TCRdb keeps only in-frame clones here, not all; method: immunoSEQ multiplex PCR. This sample has some 200,000 clones; 82% occur once, and the top ten carry less than 5.5%. Sequenced material: PBMCs or T cells enriched from blood (not recorded which). These receptors all come from a woman aged 55-70 years with acute COVID-19. Both conserved end residues are part of each CDR3. Each record gives: D gene, V gene, CDR3 length, clone size, J gene, CDR3 protein, CDR3 DNA. The D gene is left open where the match is weak. Not every row has a clone size; where given, it reads once, few, many or a size class.

D: TRBD2
V: TRBV5-1
length: 15
size: .
J: TRBJ2-1
CDR3: CASSLVTSGRSEQFF
DNA: TGCGCCAGCAGCTTGGTGACTAGCGGGAGGAGTGAGCAGTTCTTC

D: TRBD2
V: TRBV11-2
length: 17
size: .
J: TRBJ2-7
CDR3: CASSLSGTSGVTREQYF
DNA: TGTGCCAGCAGCTTATCCGGGACTAGTGGGGTTACTCGGGAGCAGTACTTC

D: TRBD1
V: TRBV19
length: 16
size: .
J: TRBJ1-2
CDR3: CASSIAHGQGQYGYTF
DNA: TGTGCCAGTAGTATAGCTCACGGACAGGGTCAGTATGGCTACACCTTC

D: TRBD2
V: TRBV19
length: 14
size: .
J: TRBJ2-5
CDR3: CASSISGGKETQYF
DNA: TGTGCCAGTAGTATTTCGGGGGGTAAAGAGACCCAGTACTTC

D: TRBD1
V: TRBV3-1/TRBV3-2
length: 13
size: .
J: TRBJ1-2
CDR3: CASSPGQGDGYTF
DNA: TGTGCCAGCAGCCCGGGACAGGGCGATGGCTACACCTTC

D: .
V: TRBV4-3
length: 15
size: .
J: TRBJ1-1
CDR3: CASSQELAQGPEAFF
DNA: TGCGCCAGCAGCCAAGAACTCGCGCAGGGTCCTGAAGCTTTCTTT

D: .
V: TRBV13
length: 20
size: .
J: TRBJ2-7
CDR3: CASSLGRRTKVTLGSYEQYF
DNA: TGTGCCAGCAGCTTAGGCCGAAGGACTAAAGTGACCCTAGGCTCCTACGAGCAGTACTTC

D: .
V: TRBV6-5
length: 14
size: .
J: TRBJ2-2
CDR3: CASNQGSGSGELFF
DNA: TGTGCCAGCAACCAGGGTTCAGGTTCCGGGGAGCTGTTTTTT

D: TRBD1
V: TRBV2
length: 17
size: .
J: TRBJ1-3
CDR3: CASSPRRTGLSGNTIYF
DNA: TGTGCCAGCAGCCCTAGGAGGACAGGGTTATCTGGAAACACCATATATTTT

D: .
V: TRBV29-1
length: 13
size: .
J: TRBJ2-2
CDR3: CSAGTPWTGELFF
DNA: TGCAGCGCCGGGACACCGTGGACCGGGGAGCTGTTTTTT

D: TRBD1
V: TRBV5-4
length: 17
size: once
J: TRBJ2-1
CDR3: CASSREPGQGENNEQFF
DNA: TGTGCCAGCAGCCGGGAGCCGGGACAGGGGGAGAACAATGAGCAGTTCTTC